These 26 T cell receptor beta chains were sequenced from one sample in a study of T cells in Graves' hyperthyroidism and ophthalmopathy. From RNA transcripts, TCR beta CDR3 regions were amplified. First-round RT-PCR with HTBI primers amplified the TCR CDR3 region. TCRdb passed the multiplex PCR reads through MiXCR, listing each CDR3 protein once. The repertoire holds around 800,000 distinct CDR3 sequences, with roughly 37% as singletons. What was sequenced was blood. These receptors originate from a man aged 18 to 30 with Graves' hyperthyroidism.

About this clonotype itself: The germline gene is not matched at one end of the junction; a read error may be the cause. The CDR3 reads CASKQGDYGQYF. The CDR3 coding sequence is TGCGCCAGCAAACAGGGGGATTACGGGCAGTACTTC. The chain carries TRBV5-1 and TRBJ2-7, with 8 positions matching TRBD1. Germline V gene sequence: CDR1 SGHRS, CDR2 YFSETQ. The CDR3 sequence is 12 residues long. The full variable domain, with the rest looked up from reference TRBV5-1 and TRBJ2-7, is KAGVTQTPRYLIKTRGQQVTLSCSPISGHRSVSWYQQTPGQGLQFLFEYFSETQRNKGNFPGRFSGRQFSNSRSEMNVSTLELGDSALYLCASKQGDYGQYFGPGTRLTVT.

This clonotype showed up just a few times. As DNA, the CDR3 is TGTGCCAGCAGTCCGTGGAGGGACACTGAAGCTTTCTTT. It translates to CASSPWRDTEAFF. This rearrangement joins TRBV12-3 or TRBV12-4 to TRBJ1-1; D uncertain. The V end was cut by 5 bases, the J end by 3 bases, with 10 bases between. The CDR3 is made up of 13 amino acids.

The chain carries TRBV7-8 and TRBJ1-5; 8 bases line up with TRBD1. The CDR3 covers 17 residues. V lost 7 bases, J lost 4 bases, and 15 bases stayed unmatched. CDR1 is SGHVS and CDR2 is FQNEAQ in the germline V gene. The CDR3 bases are TGTGCCAGCACTGTACCAGGGGGCTCGATTACAAATCAGCCCCAGCATTTT. Its protein is CASTVPGGSITNQPQHF.

The sample holds a few counts of this clonotype. This chain uses TRBV9 with TRBJ2-7; 8 positions agree with TRBD2. CDR3 size: 14 residues. Germline loops: CDR1 SGDLS, CDR2 YYNGEE. J gave up 5 bases and V 3 bases, and 7 bases lay outside the gene matches. CDR3 in DNA: TGTGCCAGCAGCGGCCCGGGGGGGGCGGACGAGCAGTACTTC. Translating gives CASSGPGGADEQYF.

In its sample, this clonotype was seen a few times. This chain uses TRBV7-8 with TRBJ2-2, with D perhaps TRBD2 (6 bases). CDR1 is SGHVS and CDR2 is FQNEAQ in the germline V gene. The CDR3 consists of 14 residues. V gave up 1 base and J gave up 7 bases, with 10 bases separating them. CDR3 sequence reads: CASSLVLGLGELFF. The CDR3 DNA reads TGTGCCAGCAGCTTAGTTTTGGGACTCGGGGAGCTGTTTTTT.

A few counts support this clonotype. V gene TRBV20-1 combines with J gene TRBJ2-7; D call uncertain. Trimming shortened V by 5 bases and J by 1 base, and 9 bases separated the two germline ends. This CDR3 is built from 12 residues. CDR1 DFQATT and CDR2 SNEGSKA come from the germline V gene (reference sequence). Written as DNA, the CDR3 is TGCAGTGCTCCAAAGGAGTCCTACGAGCAGTACTTC. It codes for CSAPKESYEQYF.

The chain recombines TRBV19 with TRBJ2-7, with TRBD1 matching 7 bases. Germline CDR1 LNHDA, CDR2 SQIVND (reference sequence). This CDR3 region has 16 residues. J gave up 0 bases and V 1 base, and 6 bases lay outside the gene matches. CDR3 nucleotide sequence: TGTGCCAGTAGTATAGGAGGGACAGCCAGCTCCTACGAGCAGTACTTC. Translating gives CASSIGGTASSYEQYF.

Ten or more counts support this clonotype. The V call is TRBV29-1, the J call TRBJ1-1, with a weak D call TRBD1 (6 bases). The germline V and J ends were trimmed by 5 bases and 4 bases, with 8 bases remaining between them. Germline CDR1 SQVTM, CDR2 ANQGSEA. The CDR3 contains 11 residues. CDR3 loop: CSVSRGTEAFF. The CDR3 coding sequence is TGCAGCGTTTCCAGGGGCACTGAAGCTTTCTTT.

Remarks on this clonotype: Germline is not matched at one junction end, which may reflect a read error. The chain uses TRBV7-8 and TRBJ2-7; perhaps TRBD1 as D (5 bases). Per germline, CDR1 SGHVS and CDR2 FQNEAQ. CDR3 length: 13 residues. The CDR3 DNA is TGCGCCAGCAGCCAGATAGGACAATACGAGCAGTACTTC. Translated, it gives CASSQIGQYEQYF.

The chain uses TRBV15 and TRBJ2-6; a weak D match, TRBD1 (5 bases). This CDR3 region has 14 residues. Trimming stripped 5 bases from V and 4 bases from J, with 9 bases between. The germline CDR1 and CDR2 sequences are LNHNV and YYDKDF (reference sequence). The CDR3, as DNA: TGTGCCACCAGCTTGCACAGGGGGGCCAACGTCCTGACTTTC. It yields the protein CATSLHRGANVLTF. The full variable domain, its missing parts supplied by reference TRBV15 and TRBJ2-6, is DAMVIQNPRYQVTQFGKPVTLSCSQTLNHNVMYWYQQKSSQAPKLLFHYYDKDFNNEADTPDNFQSRRPNTSFCFLDIRSPGLGDTAMYLCATSLHRGANVLTFGAGSRLTVL.

The chain recombines TRBV4-3 with TRBJ2-7; no clear D. The CDR3 loop spans 14 amino acids. CDR1 and CDR2 from the germline V gene are LGHNA and YSLEER. V was cut by 3 bases and J by 3 bases, with 12 bases left in between. The CDR3 region is CASSQGPSDYEQYF. The DNA for the CDR3 is TGCGCCAGCAGCCAGGGTCCCTCGGACTACGAGCAGTACTTC.

This clonotype has a count of ten or more. This chain uses TRBV7-2 with TRBJ1-3; D is undetermined. This CDR3 contains 15 residues. V was cut by 1 base and J by 0 bases, with 7 bases left in between. Germline V gene lookup returns CDR1 SGHTA and CDR2 FQGNSA. In DNA form, the CDR3 reads TGTGCCAGCAGCTTAGAAGGACGCTCTGGAAACACCATATATTTT. As protein: CASSLEGRSGNTIYF.

J is TRBJ2-2 and V is TRBV7-9; possibly TRBD1 for D (5 bases). CDR3 length: 15 amino acids. From germline, CDR1 is SEHNR and CDR2 FQNEAQ (reference sequence). Trimming pared 5 bases from V and 3 bases from J, leaving 13 bases between. The CDR3 coding sequence is TGTGCCAGCAGCACCAGGGATGGGCACACCGGGGAGCTGTTTTTT. This codes for CASSTRDGHTGELFF.

For this clonotype: One end of the junction varies from germline; a read error may be responsible. The genes are TRBV10-3 and TRBJ2-6, with 9 bases matching TRBD1. The germline V gene has CDR1 ENHRY and CDR2 SYGVKD. This CDR3 spans 15 amino acids. The CDR3 region is CAIRASWTGVGTEAF. The CDR3 nucleotides read TGTGCCATCAGAGCTTCATGGACAGGGGTGGGAACTGAAGCTTTC.

The chain links TRBV20-1 to TRBJ2-2; 14 bases are shared with TRBD2. Germline V gene sequence: CDR1 DFQATT, CDR2 SNEGSKA (reference sequence). CDR3 length: 17 amino acids. V lost 1 base, J lost 13 bases, and 14 bases stayed unmatched. The CDR3 coding sequence is TGCAGTGCTAGAGGCAATCGGGGGACTAGCGGGGGACTGGGGCTGTTTTTT. Residues: CSARGNRGTSGGLGLFF.

The chain is built from TRBV4-3 and TRBJ1-1, with D maybe TRBD1 (5 bases). V was clipped by 0 bases and J by 11 bases, with 13 bases between them. The CDR3 is made up of 13 amino acids. The germline V gene encodes CDR1 LGHNA and CDR2 YSLEER. CDR3 coding DNA: TGCGCCAGCAGCCAAGAGGTCGCCCAGGGCGCTTTCTTT. Protein sequence: CASSQEVAQGAFF.

In the case of this clonotype: With a much larger clone just one base away, this may be a read error. The chain uses TRBV20-1 and TRBJ1-6, with 7 bases that match TRBD1. Looked up from germline, CDR1 is DFQATT and CDR2 is SNEGSKA (reference sequence). The CDR3 runs 14 residues. DNA for the CDR3: TGCAGTGCTAGGGATGACAGGGAAAGTTCACCCGTCCACTTT. Amino acids: CSARDDRESSPVHF.

This clonotype showed up many times. V is TRBV2 and J is TRBJ1-2; 8 bases are a match to TRBD1. J lost 2 bases, V lost 6 bases, and 5 bases had no gene match. Germline assignment: CDR1 SNHLY and CDR2 FYNNEI. The CDR3 is 14 amino acids. The CDR3 DNA is TGTGCCAGCAGAGGAAGACAGGGGAACTATGGCTACACCTTC. This translates into CASRGRQGNYGYTF.

J is TRBJ2-7 and V is TRBV6-1, with D tentatively TRBD1 (5 bases). Trimming took off 6 bases at V and 3 bases at J, with 15 bases between the two ends. Germline-derived CDR1 and CDR2 are MNHNS and SASEGT. The CDR3 consists of 14 residues. The CDR3 loop is CASSRQTGGYEQYF. The DNA of the CDR3 is TGTGCCAGCAGCCGACAGACTGGCGGCTACGAGCAGTACTTC.

Of note for this clonotype: A single base separates this from a much larger clone, so it may be a read error. The chain has TRBV9 and TRBJ1-4, with D maybe TRBD1 (5 bases). V was clipped by 0 bases and J by 5 bases, with 8 bases between them. Germline lookup yields CDR1 SGDLS and CDR2 YYNGEE. The CDR3 is made up of 14 amino acids. The chain's CDR3 is CASSVEGFNEKLFF. DNA for the CDR3: TGTGCCAGCAGCGTAGAGGGGTTCAATGAAAAACTGTTTTTT.

This clonotype was seen a single time. CDR3 in amino acids: CASRGLGTAGNTIYF. The CDR3 nucleotides read TGTGCCAGCAGGGGCCTCGGGACAGCAGGAAACACCATATATTTT. The chain combines TRBV7-3 with TRBJ1-3; 7 nucleotides align to TRBD1. Germline lookup yields CDR1 SGHTA and CDR2 FQGTGA. After removal of 6 bases from V and 4 bases from J, the junction contained 9 bases not matched to a gene. The length of the CDR3 is 15 residues.

V is TRBV15 and J is TRBJ1-3; 10 bases line up with TRBD1. Germline CDR1 LNHNV, CDR2 YYDKDF (reference sequence). V lost 4 bases and J lost 1; bases outside the gene matches: 7. The CDR3 contains 17 residues. The CDR3 spells CATSKGTGDRSGNTIYF. The CDR3 DNA reads TGTGCCACCAGCAAAGGGACAGGGGACAGGTCTGGAAACACCATATATTTT.

In this sample, this clonotype turned up many times. The V call is TRBV29-1, the J call TRBJ1-2, with D possibly being TRBD1 (5 bases). Germline loops: CDR1 SQVTM, CDR2 ANQGSEA. This CDR3 is 14 amino acids long. Trimming removed 8 bases from V and 8 bases from J, with 24 bases in between. The chain's CDR3 is CSFLGTTQLGGYTF. The CDR3 DNA reads as TGCAGCTTTCTTGGGACTACTCAACTGGGAGGCTACACCTTC.

The table lists this clonotype with many counts. V and J are TRBV10-2 and TRBJ2-7; no definite D call. This CDR3 is built from 13 residues. V was clipped by 3 bases and J by 2 bases, with 8 bases between them. CDR1 WSHSY and CDR2 SAAADI come from the germline V gene. CDR3: CASSETATYEQYF. The CDR3 DNA reads as TGCGCCAGCAGTGAAACAGCCACCTACGAGCAGTACTTC.

The chain has TRBV12-3 or TRBV12-4 and TRBJ1-1, with a possible D match to TRBD1 (5 bases). V was clipped by 6 bases and J by 0 bases, with 11 bases between them. The CDR3 sequence is 14 residues long. The CDR3: CASRWRGLNTEAFF. DNA for the CDR3: TGTGCCAGCAGATGGCGGGGACTGAACACTGAAGCTTTCTTT.

Comment on this clonotype: At one end, the junction sequence differs from germline, possibly due to a read error. The chain employs TRBV20-1 and TRBJ2-6, with D maybe TRBD1 (5 bases). Germline V lookup: CDR1 DFQATT, CDR2 SNEGSKA (reference sequence). The CDR3 length is 15 residues. The DNA for the CDR3 is TGCAGTGCTGTTCCAGGCGTCTCTGGGGCCAACGCCCTGACTTTC. Translation: CSAVPGVSGANALTF.